The clone carrying this T cell receptor (beta chain) was observed a single time. Antigen unknown. This entry belongs to a study of CD8 T cells in ankylosing spondylitis. Regarding the study as a whole: Seemingly characteristic of ankylosing spondylitis blood was a TCR beta motif consisting of several highly homologous variants.

A single record per CDR3 protein comes from TCRdb applying MiXCR to the 5' RACE reads. The sample lists over 700,000 distinct CDR3 sequences, roughly 19% occurring once. The V gene's germline CDR1 is SGHVS and CDR2 FNYEAQ. This CDR3 is 16 amino acids long. Germline trimming cut 2 bases from V and 0 bases from J; bases unmatched to any gene: 3. The clonotype originates from a male donor with ankylosing spondylitis. The specimen was blood, either unsorted or a sorted T cell fraction (not recorded which). The chain recombines TRBV7-6 with TRBJ1-4; 7 bases are shared with TRBD1. For the CDR3, the DNA is TGTGCCAGCAGCTTAACAGGGGATGCAACTAATGAAAAACTGTTTTTT. The encoded protein is CASSLTGDATNEKLFF. The entire variable domain, with the rest obtained from reference TRBV7-6 and TRBJ1-4, is as follows: GAGVSQSPRYKVTKRGQDVALRCDPISGHVSLYWYRQALGQGPEFLTYFNYEAQQDKSGLPNDRFSAERPEGSISTLTIQRTEQRDSAMYRCASSLTGDATNEKLFFGSGTQLSVL.